Listed below are T cell receptor beta chains from one sample, sequenced in a study of shared clonotypes between healthy human individuals. Data came from immunoSEQ multiplex PCR; TCRdb stores just in-frame clones and leaves some out. The sample yields around 2.3 million clones, under 97% seen once. What was sequenced was naive CD4+ T cells sorted from blood. The origin of the receptors is a man younger than 30 in good health. CDR3s include the opening cysteine and the closing phenylalanine or tryptophan. Fields, in order: clone size, J gene, V gene, CDR3 length, D gene, CDR3 protein, CDR3 DNA. A D gene is named only where the DNA matches it firmly. Rows give clone size only sometimes, using once, few, many, or a class for an expanded clone.

clone size: .
J gene: TRBJ2-2
V gene: TRBV5-6
CDR3 length: 16
D gene: .
CDR3 protein: CASSVVGTGNTGELFF
CDR3 DNA: TGTGCCAGCAGCGTTGTGGGTACAGGGAACACCGGGGAGCTGTTTTTT

clone size: few
J gene: TRBJ1-5
V gene: TRBV10-2
CDR3 length: 15
D gene: .
CDR3 protein: CASSESTRANQPQHF
CDR3 DNA: TGCGCCAGCAGTGAGTCGACCCGGGCCAATCAGCCCCAGCATTTT

clone size: .
J gene: TRBJ2-5
V gene: TRBV6-5
CDR3 length: 12
D gene: .
CDR3 protein: CASVAYTGTQYF
CDR3 DNA: TGTGCCAGCGTGGCGTACACAGGGACCCAGTACTTC

clone size: .
J gene: TRBJ2-1
V gene: TRBV7-6
CDR3 length: 16
D gene: .
CDR3 protein: CASSLGLATSSREQFF
CDR3 DNA: TGTGCCAGCAGCTTAGGTCTAGCGACCTCCTCTCGTGAGCAGTTCTTC

clone size: .
J gene: TRBJ2-3
V gene: TRBV9
CDR3 length: 14
D gene: .
CDR3 protein: CASSVDQGTDTQYF
CDR3 DNA: TGTGCCAGCAGCGTTGACCAGGGAACAGATACGCAGTATTTT

clone size: .
J gene: TRBJ1-1
V gene: TRBV7-2
CDR3 length: 14
D gene: .
CDR3 protein: CASSWGGTNTEAFF
CDR3 DNA: TGTGCCAGCAGTTGGGGAGGGACGAACACTGAAGCTTTCTTT

clone size: .
J gene: TRBJ2-3
V gene: TRBV6-1
CDR3 length: 13
D gene: .
CDR3 protein: CASSAGSTDTQYF
CDR3 DNA: TGTGCCAGCAGTGCGGGTAGCACAGATACGCAGTATTTT

clone size: .
J gene: TRBJ2-5
V gene: TRBV5-1
CDR3 length: 14
D gene: TRBD2
CDR3 protein: CASSSSGGEETQYF
CDR3 DNA: TGCGCCAGCAGCTCCTCCGGGGGGGAGGAGACCCAGTACTTC

clone size: .
J gene: TRBJ2-5
V gene: TRBV6-6
CDR3 length: 15
D gene: .
CDR3 protein: CASSYVGGPKETQYF
CDR3 DNA: TGTGCCAGCAGTTACGTTGGGGGCCCCAAGGAGACCCAGTACTTC

clone size: .
J gene: TRBJ1-6
V gene: TRBV7-9
CDR3 length: 14
D gene: TRBD1
CDR3 protein: CASSLGQRNSPLHF
CDR3 DNA: TGTGCCAGCAGCCTGGGACAGCGGAATTCACCCCTCCACTTT

clone size: .
J gene: TRBJ1-6
V gene: TRBV27
CDR3 length: 15
D gene: .
CDR3 protein: CASSLRIWDNSPLHF
CDR3 DNA: TGTGCCAGCAGTTTAAGGATATGGGATAATTCACCCCTCCACTTT

clone size: .
J gene: TRBJ2-3
V gene: TRBV25-1
CDR3 length: 13
D gene: .
CDR3 protein: CASRLGSTDTQYF
CDR3 DNA: TGTGCCAGCAGACTAGGAAGCACAGATACGCAGTATTTT

clone size: .
J gene: TRBJ1-1
V gene: TRBV5-1
CDR3 length: 12
D gene: TRBD1
CDR3 protein: CASSLGDREAFF
CDR3 DNA: TGCGCCAGCAGCTTAGGGGACAGAGAAGCTTTCTTT

clone size: .
J gene: TRBJ1-1
V gene: TRBV28
CDR3 length: 13
D gene: .
CDR3 protein: CASSDRRNTEAFF
CDR3 DNA: TGTGCCAGCAGTGACCGGAGGAACACTGAAGCTTTCTTT

clone size: .
J gene: TRBJ2-3
V gene: TRBV9
CDR3 length: 14
D gene: .
CDR3 protein: CASSVGRTTDTQYF
CDR3 DNA: TGTGCCAGCAGCGTGGGACGGACTACAGATACGCAGTATTTT

clone size: .
J gene: TRBJ1-4
V gene: TRBV5-4
CDR3 length: 15
D gene: .
CDR3 protein: CASSRTADDNEKLFF
CDR3 DNA: TGTGCCAGCAGCAGGACAGCAGACGATAATGAAAAACTGTTTTTT

clone size: .
J gene: TRBJ1-4
V gene: TRBV6-5
CDR3 length: 16
D gene: TRBD1
CDR3 protein: CASSYGQGASGEKLFF
CDR3 DNA: TGTGCCAGCAGTTATGGACAGGGGGCATCCGGTGAAAAACTGTTTTTT

clone size: once
J gene: TRBJ2-7
V gene: TRBV6-5
CDR3 length: 15
D gene: TRBD1
CDR3 protein: CASISGQGITYEQYF
CDR3 DNA: TGTGCCAGCATTTCGGGACAGGGGATTACCTACGAGCAGTACTTC

clone size: .
J gene: TRBJ2-3
V gene: TRBV28
CDR3 length: 14
D gene: .
CDR3 protein: CASSLGAVGDTQYF
CDR3 DNA: TGTGCCAGCAGTTTGGGAGCAGTGGGAGATACGCAGTATTTT

clone size: .
J gene: TRBJ2-1
V gene: TRBV5-1
CDR3 length: 15
D gene: TRBD1
CDR3 protein: CASSTNGQGVNEQFF
CDR3 DNA: TGCGCCAGCAGCACCAACGGACAGGGAGTCAATGAGCAGTTCTTC

clone size: once
J gene: TRBJ2-7
V gene: TRBV30
CDR3 length: 13
D gene: TRBD1
CDR3 protein: CAWSVDRGLRQYF
CDR3 DNA: TGTGCCTGGAGTGTAGACAGGGGGCTACGGCAGTACTTC

clone size: .
J gene: TRBJ1-6
V gene: TRBV30
CDR3 length: 15
D gene: .
CDR3 protein: CAWRTRESYNSPLHF
CDR3 DNA: TGTGCCTGGAGGACACGGGAGTCCTATAATTCACCCCTCCACTTT

clone size: once
J gene: TRBJ2-3
V gene: TRBV13
CDR3 length: 16
D gene: .
CDR3 protein: CASSLGLGRNTDTQYF
CDR3 DNA: TGTGCCAGCAGCTTAGGCCTGGGACGGAACACAGATACGCAGTATTTT

clone size: .
J gene: TRBJ1-1
V gene: TRBV5-1
CDR3 length: 14
D gene: .
CDR3 protein: CASSLGPENTEAFF
CDR3 DNA: TGCGCCAGCAGCTTAGGGCCAGAGAACACTGAAGCTTTCTTT

clone size: once
J gene: TRBJ1-4
V gene: TRBV28
CDR3 length: 13
D gene: .
CDR3 protein: CASSGVGGEKLFF
CDR3 DNA: TGTGCCAGCTCCGGGGTCGGGGGTGAAAAACTGTTTTTT

clone size: .
J gene: TRBJ2-7
V gene: TRBV5-6
CDR3 length: 14
D gene: .
CDR3 protein: CASSAGTGTYEQYF
CDR3 DNA: TGTGCCAGCAGCGCAGGTACAGGAACCTACGAGCAGTACTTC

clone size: .
J gene: TRBJ1-4
V gene: TRBV28
CDR3 length: 12
D gene: .
CDR3 protein: CASSLLHEKLFF
CDR3 DNA: TGTGCCAGCAGTTTATTGCATGAAAAACTGTTTTTT

clone size: once
J gene: TRBJ2-5
V gene: TRBV7-2
CDR3 length: 14
D gene: .
CDR3 protein: CASSPRQFKETQYF
CDR3 DNA: TGTGCCAGCAGCCCTCGACAGTTTAAAGAGACCCAGTACTTC

clone size: .
J gene: TRBJ2-3
V gene: TRBV7-9
CDR3 length: 13
D gene: .
CDR3 protein: CASSLAPGDTQYF
CDR3 DNA: TGTGCCAGCAGCTTAGCGCCCGGGGATACGCAGTATTTT

clone size: once
J gene: TRBJ1-5
V gene: TRBV4-1
CDR3 length: 16
D gene: .
CDR3 protein: CASSLTLDSSNQPQHF
CDR3 DNA: TGCGCCAGCAGCCTTACCCTTGACAGTAGCAATCAGCCCCAGCATTTT

clone size: few
J gene: TRBJ1-4
V gene: TRBV5-1
CDR3 length: 14
D gene: TRBD1
CDR3 protein: CASSSGTVNEKLFF
CDR3 DNA: TGCGCCAGCAGCTCCGGGACAGTTAATGAAAAACTGTTTTTT

clone size: .
J gene: TRBJ1-3
V gene: TRBV7-9
CDR3 length: 15
D gene: TRBD1
CDR3 protein: CASSLSGTVGNTIYF
CDR3 DNA: TGTGCCAGCAGCCTATCCGGGACAGTAGGGAACACCATATATTTT

clone size: .
J gene: TRBJ1-4
V gene: TRBV19
CDR3 length: 15
D gene: .
CDR3 protein: CASSIGAKRHEKLFF
CDR3 DNA: TGTGCCAGTAGTATAGGTGCCAAAAGGCATGAAAAACTGTTTTTT

clone size: .
J gene: TRBJ1-1
V gene: TRBV6-5
CDR3 length: 16
D gene: .
CDR3 protein: CASSYSGGWLNTEAFF
CDR3 DNA: TGTGCCAGCAGTTACAGCGGGGGATGGTTAAACACTGAAGCTTTCTTT

clone size: .
J gene: TRBJ1-2
V gene: TRBV4-1
CDR3 length: 14
D gene: .
CDR3 protein: CASSQRDAGYGYTF
CDR3 DNA: TGCGCCAGCAGCCAACGCGACGCAGGGTACGGCTACACCTTC

clone size: .
J gene: TRBJ2-1
V gene: TRBV11-2
CDR3 length: 14
D gene: .
CDR3 protein: CASSPSKNGNEQFF
CDR3 DNA: TGTGCCAGCAGCCCATCTAAGAACGGCAATGAGCAGTTCTTC

clone size: .
J gene: TRBJ1-1
V gene: TRBV27
CDR3 length: 14
D gene: .
CDR3 protein: CASKNGGQSTEAFF
CDR3 DNA: TGTGCCAGCAAAAATGGGGGTCAAAGCACTGAAGCTTTCTTT

clone size: .
J gene: TRBJ2-7
V gene: TRBV4-1
CDR3 length: 15
D gene: TRBD2
CDR3 protein: CASSQELAGVYEQYF
CDR3 DNA: TGCGCCAGCAGCCAAGAGCTAGCGGGAGTCTACGAGCAGTACTTC

clone size: .
J gene: TRBJ2-1
V gene: TRBV19
CDR3 length: 16
D gene: .
CDR3 protein: CASSIDVASSYNEQFF
CDR3 DNA: TGTGCCAGTAGTATAGATGTGGCTAGCAGTTACAATGAGCAGTTCTTC